Shown below are 25 T cell receptor beta chains from a single sample sequenced in a study of blood T cell repertoires in COVID-19. Repertoires were generated with immunoSEQ multiplex PCR, while TCRdb's copy carries only in-frame clones and drops some. The data contain nearly 110,000 clones, 89% of them singletons. Sequencing was carried out using peripheral blood. These receptor sequences come from a man in his forties or fifties with active or convalescent COVID-19.

The V gene is TRBV5-4, the J gene TRBJ2-1, with D possibly being TRBD2 (6 bases). V was pared by 3 bases and J by 4 bases, with 20 bases between. Per the germline V gene, CDR1 is SGHNT and CDR2 is YYREEE (reference sequence). CDR3 size: 17 residues. This CDR3 is CASSSALLADTYNEQFF. The CDR3 DNA reads TGTGCCAGCAGCTCTGCACTACTAGCAGACACGTACAATGAGCAGTTCTTC.

V and J are TRBV4-2 and TRBJ2-7; D may be TRBD1 (5 bases). There are 16 residues in the CDR3. The V and J ends lost 4 bases and 6 bases respectively, with 22 bases between them. From germline, CDR1 is LGHNA and CDR2 YNFKEQ. CDR3 sequence (DNA): TGTGCCAGCAGCCGCACCCAGGGTGCGGAAGTGCGCGAGCAGTACTTC. Translated, it gives CASSRTQGAEVREQYF.

This chain joins TRBV2 and TRBJ1-5; no reliable D call. The CDR3 extends over 14 amino acids. CDR1 and CDR2 from the germline V gene are SNHLY and FYNNEI. The germline V and J ends were trimmed by 5 bases and 4 bases, with 12 bases remaining between them. The CDR3 here is CASSPNLVNQPQHF. As DNA, the CDR3 is TGTGCCAGCAGTCCCAACTTGGTAAATCAGCCCCAGCATTTT.

The CDR3 DNA reads TGTGCCAGCAGCCAAGTTGGGACAGTCAACACCATATATTTT. Its translation: CASSQVGTVNTIYF. The gene calls are TRBV14 and TRBJ1-3; 7 nucleotides line up with TRBD1. CDR1 is SGHDN, CDR2 FVKESK, per germline. The V gene end was trimmed by 1 base and the J gene end by 7 bases; junction bases not matched to a gene: 4. CDR3 length equals 14 residues.

The gene calls are TRBV15 and TRBJ2-7; D is ambiguous. The CDR3 length is 15 residues. From germline, CDR1 is LNHNV and CDR2 YYDKDF (reference sequence). V was cut by 3 bases and J by 4 bases, with 16 bases left in between. This chain's CDR3 is CATSSSLVVRYEQYF. In DNA form, the CDR3 reads TGTGCCACCAGCAGCTCATTAGTAGTCAGGTACGAGCAGTACTTC.

This chain connects TRBV11-2 to TRBJ1-4; D may be TRBD1 (6 bases). Germline loops: CDR1 SGHAT, CDR2 FQNNGV. Trimming took 4 bases from V and 15 from J, leaving 21 bases between them. The CDR3 sequence is 14 residues long. The CDR3 DNA is TGTGCCAGCAGCTACGACCAGGGGCGCCAATCGGTGTTTTTT. It codes for CASSYDQGRQSVFF.

The chain couples TRBV7-9 to TRBJ2-3; D may be TRBD1 (5 bases). The CDR3 consists of 13 residues. Germline V lookup: CDR1 SEHNR, CDR2 FQNEAQ (reference sequence). V lost 1 base, J lost 6 bases, and 8 bases lay in between. In DNA, the CDR3 is TGTGCCAGCAGCTTAGGAAACAGGGATACGCAGTATTTT. Encoded protein: CASSLGNRDTQYF.

The V gene is TRBV6-5, the J gene TRBJ2-1; D gene unclear. Germline CDR1 reads MNHEY; CDR2 reads SVGAGI. Trimming took off 5 bases at V and 0 bases at J, with 11 bases between the two ends. The CDR3 extends over 15 amino acids. The CDR3 reads CASSTVVGSYNEQFF. The CDR3 DNA sequence: TGTGCCAGCAGTACAGTGGTGGGCTCCTACAATGAGCAGTTCTTC.

This clone was seen a single time. The chain employs TRBV27 and TRBJ2-3; the match to TRBD2 covers 8 bases. The germline V gene has CDR1 MNHEY and CDR2 SMNVEV (reference sequence). After removal of 4 bases from V and 5 bases from J, the junction contained 2 bases not matched to a gene. This CDR3 is built from 13 residues. The DNA for the CDR3 is TGTGCCAGCAGTTGGGGGACTAGAGATACGCAGTATTTT. Its protein is CASSWGTRDTQYF.

The rearrangement joins TRBV5-6 to TRBJ2-7, with 7 positions matching TRBD2. Unmatched junction bases numbered 7, after V lost 4 bases and J lost 3 bases. Germline values: CDR1 SGHDT, CDR2 YYEEEE. The CDR3 consists of 14 residues. CDR3 sequence reads: CASSREVGIYEQYF. CDR3 sequence (DNA): TGTGCCAGCAGCCGGGAGGTGGGTATCTACGAGCAGTACTTC.

The chain has TRBV15 and TRBJ1-5; D might be TRBD1 (6 bases). Between the trimmed V and J ends, which lost 8 bases and 4 bases, there was a span of 12 bases. CDR1 is LNHNV, CDR2 YYDKDF, per germline (reference sequence). CDR3 length equals 13 residues. Here the CDR3 DNA reads TGTGCCACCCAAGGACAGACGAATCAGCCCCAGCATTTT. Encoded protein: CATQGQTNQPQHF.

The V gene is TRBV28, the J gene TRBJ1-1, with 12 bases matching TRBD1. The CDR3 totals 13 residues. Germline CDR1 is MDHEN and CDR2 is SYDVKM. Trimming at V came to 8 bases and at J to 11 bases, leaving 9 bases not matched to a gene. The CDR3 loop reads CASASGTGGGAFF. The DNA of the CDR3 is TGTGCCAGCGCTTCCGGGACAGGGGGCGGTGCTTTCTTT. The entire variable domain, with the rest obtained from reference TRBV28 and TRBJ1-1, is as follows: DVKVTQSSRYLVKRTGEKVFLECVQDMDHENMFWYRQDPGLGLRLIYFSYDVKMKEKGDIPEGYSVSREKKERFSLILESASTNQTSMYLCASASGTGGGAFFGQGTRLTVV.

The rearrangement links TRBV4-1 to TRBJ1-5, with D hard to call. The CDR3 has 16 residues. Trimming removed 0 bases at V and 2 bases at J, with 11 bases between. CDR1 and CDR2 from the germline V gene are MGHRA and YSYEKL. This chain's CDR3 is CASSQDSPLGNQPQHF. In DNA form, the CDR3 reads TGCGCCAGCAGCCAAGATTCCCCGCTAGGCAATCAGCCCCAGCATTTT.

Only one count was recorded for this clone. The chain employs TRBV10-3 and TRBJ1-6; 9 bases match TRBD1. Per germline, CDR1 ENHRY and CDR2 SYGVKD. The V gene end was trimmed by 0 bases and the J gene end by 8 bases; junction bases not matched to a gene: 5. CDR3 size: 16 residues. CDR3 sequence reads: CAISESGGQGYSPLHF. The CDR3, as DNA: TGTGCCATCAGTGAGTCGGGGGGACAGGGATATTCACCCCTCCACTTT.

The rearrangement links TRBV29-1 to TRBJ1-2; maybe TRBD1 (5 bases). V was cut by 6 bases and J by 7 bases, with 18 bases left in between. The germline gives CDR1 SQVTM, CDR2 ANQGSEA. The CDR3 consists of 13 residues. The CDR3 loop reads CSVDPGTGRGYTF. The CDR3 DNA reads TGCAGCGTCGACCCCGGAACAGGCCGTGGCTACACCTTC.

The V gene is TRBV25-1, the J gene TRBJ2-7; weak D call: TRBD1 (6 bases). Per germline, CDR1 MGHDK and CDR2 SYGVNS. V was shortened by 4 bases and J by 3 bases, with 10 bases between the two germline ends. The CDR3 consists of 13 residues. The CDR3: CASSAKTGYEQYF. The CDR3 coding sequence is TGTGCCAGCAGTGCCAAGACAGGCTACGAGCAGTACTTC.

The chain has TRBV19 and TRBJ2-1; D is uncertain. The ends were cut back, 1 base at V and 0 bases at J, with 7 bases in the middle. Germline CDR1 is LNHDA and CDR2 is SQIVND (reference sequence). This CDR3 spans 15 amino acids. The CDR3 coding sequence is TGTGCCAGTAGTATAGGCCCGAGCTCCTACAATGAGCAGTTCTTC. It is translated as CASSIGPSSYNEQFF.

This clone showed up just once. One end of the junction does not line up with germline, which may come from a read error. The chain combines TRBV7-7 with TRBJ2-7; TRBD2 is a possible D gene (5 bases). This CDR3 has 15 amino acids. CDR1 is SSHAT and CDR2 is FNYEAQ in the germline V gene (reference sequence). The chain's CDR3 is CASSPQPERVEEQYF. CDR3 bases: TGTGCTAGCAGCCCCCAGCCGGAGAGGGTGGAAGAGCAGTACTTC. The whole variable domain, remainder taken from reference TRBV7-7 and TRBJ2-7, is GAGVSQSPRYKVTKRGQDVTLRCDPISSHATLYWYQQALGQGPEFLTYFNYEAQPDKSGLPSDRFSAERPEGSISTLTIQRTEQRDSAMYRCASSPQPERVEEQYFGPGTRLTVT.

The chain uses TRBV4-1 and TRBJ1-2; D unclear. Trimming cost V 2 bases and J 1 base, with 11 bases left between them. This CDR3 comprises 15 residues. Germline loops: CDR1 MGHRA, CDR2 YSYEKL. In nucleotides, the CDR3 is TGCGCCAGCAGCCAATACCCCGGGGTTAACTATGGCTACACCTTC. Translation: CASSQYPGVNYGYTF.

V is TRBV2 and J is TRBJ1-3; D unresolved. Trimming stripped 8 bases from V and 4 bases from J, with 12 bases between. CDR1 is SNHLY, CDR2 FYNNEI, per germline. CDR3 size: 13 residues. CDR3 region: CASSLRGGNTIYF. The CDR3 bases are TGTGCCAGCTCCCTTCGAGGAGGAAACACCATATATTTT.

This clone was detected only once. The V call is TRBV2, the J call TRBJ1-2; D is uncertain. V was clipped by 7 bases and J by 4 bases, with 16 bases between them. The CDR3 spans 14 residues. Germline CDR1 SNHLY, CDR2 FYNNEI. As DNA, the CDR3 is TGTGCCAGCACGGGAGGGCAATACGTCTATGGCTACACCTTC. It translates to CASTGGQYVYGYTF.

This sequence joins TRBV11-3 and TRBJ2-2; D call uncertain. The V and J ends lost 3 bases and 4 bases respectively, with 6 bases between them. This CDR3 region has 13 residues. Germline V lookup: CDR1 SGHNT, CDR2 YENEEA. CDR3 residues: CASSFSGTGELFF. CDR3 coding DNA: TGTGCCAGCAGCTTCTCGGGCACCGGGGAGCTGTTTTTT.

This clone was found once. This chain uses TRBV18 with TRBJ2-7, with 7 nucleotides matching TRBD2. The CDR3 extends over 15 amino acids. Germline trimming cut 2 bases from V and 3 bases from J; bases unmatched to any gene: 7. CDR1 and CDR2 from the germline V gene are KGHSH and LQKENI. CDR3: CASSPGGSPIYEQYF. In nucleotides, the CDR3 is TGTGCCAGCTCACCAGGCGGGAGCCCAATCTACGAGCAGTACTTC.

The chain is built from TRBV24-1 and TRBJ2-7; possible D gene TRBD2, 6 bases. Per the germline V gene, CDR1 is KGHDR and CDR2 is SFDVKD. The ends were cut back, 5 bases at V and 5 bases at J, with 12 bases in the middle. CDR3 length: 13 residues. The CDR3 DNA reads TGTGCCACCAGTGGTACTAGCCGAGACGAGCAGTACTTC. It yields the protein CATSGTSRDEQYF.

The chain is built from TRBV6-5 and TRBJ2-2; 7 bases are a match to TRBD1. CDR3 size: 14 residues. From germline, CDR1 is MNHEY and CDR2 SVGAGI. J was trimmed by 7 bases and V by 7 bases; bases with no gene match: 9. The CDR3 protein is CASNPRGYNGELFF. The CDR3 region has the DNA TGTGCCAGCAATCCCAGGGGGTATAACGGGGAGCTGTTTTTT.